This T cell receptor (beta chain) was obtained from a study of T cell responses to AZD1222 COVID-19 vaccine. Study-wide points: Two AZD1222 doses significantly raised spike-specific TCR breadth and depth over controls.

This table comes from immunoSEQ multiplex PCR, and its TCRdb copy is limited to in-frame clones, with some not included. The sample lists 250,000 to 300,000 clones, about 94% occurring once. The V gene lost 1 base and the J gene lost 7 bases, with 19 bases spanning the gap. The germline gives CDR1 MDHEN, CDR2 SYDVKM. CDR3 length: 16 residues. For this clone: Its antigen is currently unknown.

This chain connects TRBV28 to TRBJ1-1, with D perhaps matching TRBD1 (5 bases). The sample in question was peripheral blood, obtained 28 days after the second AZD1222 dose. The clonotype originates from an adult who received the AZD1222 COVID-19 vaccine. CDR3 protein: CASSLFGGVGQFEAFF. DNA of the CDR3: TGTGCCAGCAGTTTATTTGGTGGAGTGGGGCAGTTTGAAGCTTTCTTT. The variable domain in full, completed from reference TRBV28 and TRBJ1-1, reads DVKVTQSSRYLVKRTGEKVFLECVQDMDHENMFWYRQDPGLGLRLIYFSYDVKMKEKGDIPEGYSVSREKKERFSLILESASTNQTSMYLCASSLFGGVGQFEAFFGQGTRLTVV.